This TCR beta chain stems from a study of memory CD4+ T cells and cytomegalovirus serostatus. For the study at large: Healthy Belgian adult donors included about nine CMV-positive and 24 CMV-negative people. Findings and limits, study-wide: Of 150 to 200 reported CMV TCRbeta sequences, just over 65 were found in memory CD4+ repertoires.

The CDR3 is 15 residues long. The V gene's germline CDR1 is SGHNT and CDR2 YENEEA. With V trimmed by 0 bases and J by 1 base, 2 bases remained unmatched. Per the original data handling: Out-of-frame sequences were removed, leaving about 2.2 million distinct TCRbeta sequences. Clones were read by immunoSEQ multiplex PCR, and TCRdb kept only the in-frame ones, dropping some. Clonal size and the V and J genes are those of that table, whereas D and trimming came from the DNA. This table holds about 59,000 clones, approximately 78% found once. Single viable CD3+CD4+CD8-CD45RO+ cells were sorted as the memory CD4+ T cells. Worth noting for this clone: Its antigen is still unknown.

The sequenced sample consisted of memory CD4+ T cells from blood. The clonotype was recovered from an adult in good health and CMV-seronegative. The chain uses TRBV11-3 and TRBJ2-7; 8 nucleotides match TRBD1. DNA for the CDR3: TGTGCCAGCAGCTTAGATAGGGACAGGTCCTACGAGCAGTACTTC. It encodes CASSLDRDRSYEQYF.